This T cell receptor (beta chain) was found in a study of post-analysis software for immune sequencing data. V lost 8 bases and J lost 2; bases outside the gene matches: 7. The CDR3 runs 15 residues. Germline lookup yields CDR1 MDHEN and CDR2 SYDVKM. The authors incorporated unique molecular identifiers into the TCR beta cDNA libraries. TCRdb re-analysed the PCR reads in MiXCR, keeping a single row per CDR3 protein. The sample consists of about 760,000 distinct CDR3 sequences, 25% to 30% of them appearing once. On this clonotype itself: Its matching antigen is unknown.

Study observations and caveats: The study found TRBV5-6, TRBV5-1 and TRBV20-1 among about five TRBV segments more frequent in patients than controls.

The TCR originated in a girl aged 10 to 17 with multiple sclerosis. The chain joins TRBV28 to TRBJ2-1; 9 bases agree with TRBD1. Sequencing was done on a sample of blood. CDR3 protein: CASVLTGGPYNEQFF. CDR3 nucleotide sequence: TGTGCCAGCGTTTTAACAGGGGGCCCCTACAATGAGCAGTTCTTC.